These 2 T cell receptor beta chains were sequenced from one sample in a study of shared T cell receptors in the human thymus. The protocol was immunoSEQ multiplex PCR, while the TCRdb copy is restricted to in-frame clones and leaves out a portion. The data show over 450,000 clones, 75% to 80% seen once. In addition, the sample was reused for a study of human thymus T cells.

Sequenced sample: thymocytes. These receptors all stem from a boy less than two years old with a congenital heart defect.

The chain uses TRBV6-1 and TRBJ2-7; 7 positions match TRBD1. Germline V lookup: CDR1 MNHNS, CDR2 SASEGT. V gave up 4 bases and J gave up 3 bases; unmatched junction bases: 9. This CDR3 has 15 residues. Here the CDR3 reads CASSVTGVQGYEQYF. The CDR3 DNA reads TGTGCCAGCAGTGTCACAGGGGTGCAAGGCTACGAGCAGTACTTC.

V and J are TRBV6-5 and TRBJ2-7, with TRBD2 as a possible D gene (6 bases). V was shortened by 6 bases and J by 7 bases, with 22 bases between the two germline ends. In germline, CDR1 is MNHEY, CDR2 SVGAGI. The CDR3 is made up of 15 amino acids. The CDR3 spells CASSLGRQGLGEQYF. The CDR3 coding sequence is TGTGCCAGCAGCCTGGGTCGGCAGGGACTCGGGGAGCAGTACTTC.